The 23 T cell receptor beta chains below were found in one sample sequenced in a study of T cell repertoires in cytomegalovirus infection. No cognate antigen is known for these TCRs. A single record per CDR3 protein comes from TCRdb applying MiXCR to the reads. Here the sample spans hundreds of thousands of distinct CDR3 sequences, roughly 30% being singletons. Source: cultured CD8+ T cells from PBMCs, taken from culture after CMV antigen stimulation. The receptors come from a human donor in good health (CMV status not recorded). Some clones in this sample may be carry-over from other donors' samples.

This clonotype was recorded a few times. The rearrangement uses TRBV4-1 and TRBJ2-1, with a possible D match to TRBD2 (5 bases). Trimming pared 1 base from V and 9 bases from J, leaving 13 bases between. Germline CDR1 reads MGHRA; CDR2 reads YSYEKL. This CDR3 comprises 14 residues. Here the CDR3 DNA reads TGCGCCAGCAGCCAAGTATCAATAGGGAGTGAGCAGTTCTTC. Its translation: CASSQVSIGSEQFF.

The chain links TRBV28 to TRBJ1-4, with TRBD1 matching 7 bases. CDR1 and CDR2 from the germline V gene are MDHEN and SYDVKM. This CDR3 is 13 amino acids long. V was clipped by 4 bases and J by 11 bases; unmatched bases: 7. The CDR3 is CASSWDSGGKLFF. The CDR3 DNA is TGTGCCAGCAGTTGGGACAGCGGGGGGAAACTGTTTTTT.

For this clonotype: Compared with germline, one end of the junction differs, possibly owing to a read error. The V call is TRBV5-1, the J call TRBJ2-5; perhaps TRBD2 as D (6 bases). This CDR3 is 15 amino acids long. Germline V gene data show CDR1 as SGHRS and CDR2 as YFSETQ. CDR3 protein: CASNPIIAVEETQYF. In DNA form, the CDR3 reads TGTGCCAGCAACCCTATTATAGCGGTGGAAGAGACCCAGTACTTC.

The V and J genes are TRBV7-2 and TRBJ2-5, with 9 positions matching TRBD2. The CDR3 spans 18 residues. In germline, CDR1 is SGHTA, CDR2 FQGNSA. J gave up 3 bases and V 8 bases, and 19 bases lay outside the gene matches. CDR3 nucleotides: TGTGCCAGCGGCGCCCGGTCGGGACTAGCATTTTCAAAAGAGACCCAGTACTTC. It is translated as CASGARSGLAFSKETQYF.

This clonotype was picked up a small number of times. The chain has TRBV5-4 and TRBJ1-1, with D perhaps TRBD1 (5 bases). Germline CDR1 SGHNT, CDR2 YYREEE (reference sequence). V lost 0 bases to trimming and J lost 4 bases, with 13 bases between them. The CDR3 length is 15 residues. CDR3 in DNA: TGTGCCAGCAGCTTGGTAGGGGCTGATGCCACTGAAGCTTTCTTT. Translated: CASSLVGADATEAFF.

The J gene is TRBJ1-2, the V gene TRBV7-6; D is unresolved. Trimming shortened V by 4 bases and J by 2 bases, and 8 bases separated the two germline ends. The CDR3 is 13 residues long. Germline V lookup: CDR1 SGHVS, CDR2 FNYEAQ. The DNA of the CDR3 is TGTGCCAGCAGCTATGACGGAAACTATGGCTACACCTTC. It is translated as CASSYDGNYGYTF.

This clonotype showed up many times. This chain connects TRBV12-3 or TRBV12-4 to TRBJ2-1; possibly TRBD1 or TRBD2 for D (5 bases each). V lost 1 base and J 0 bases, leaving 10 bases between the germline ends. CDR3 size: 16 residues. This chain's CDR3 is CASSLEWDLSYNEQFF. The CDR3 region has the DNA TGTGCCAGCAGTTTAGAATGGGACCTCTCCTACAATGAGCAGTTCTTC.

CDR3 in DNA: TGTGCCAGCAGCGTAGATTTGGGCAGCGCTAGCACAGATACGCAGTATTTT. It encodes CASSVDLGSASTDTQYF. This chain links TRBV9 with TRBJ2-3; D gene ambiguous. The V gene lost 0 bases and the J gene lost 0 bases, with 14 bases spanning the gap. The CDR3 runs 17 residues. CDR1 SGDLS and CDR2 YYNGEE come from the germline V gene.

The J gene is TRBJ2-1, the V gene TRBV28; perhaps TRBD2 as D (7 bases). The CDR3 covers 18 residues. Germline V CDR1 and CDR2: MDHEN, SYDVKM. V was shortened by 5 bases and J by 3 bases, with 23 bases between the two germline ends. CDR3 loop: CASSPVTWGGAGYNEQFF. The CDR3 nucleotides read TGTGCCAGCAGTCCAGTAACGTGGGGGGGGGCCGGCTACAATGAGCAGTTCTTC.

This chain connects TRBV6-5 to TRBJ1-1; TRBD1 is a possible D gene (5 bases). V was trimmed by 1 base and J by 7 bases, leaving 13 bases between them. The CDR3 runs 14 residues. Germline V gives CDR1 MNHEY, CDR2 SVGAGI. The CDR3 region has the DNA TGTGCCAGCAGTTACTGGGGGGTGAAGATTGAAGCTTTCTTT. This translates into CASSYWGVKIEAFF.

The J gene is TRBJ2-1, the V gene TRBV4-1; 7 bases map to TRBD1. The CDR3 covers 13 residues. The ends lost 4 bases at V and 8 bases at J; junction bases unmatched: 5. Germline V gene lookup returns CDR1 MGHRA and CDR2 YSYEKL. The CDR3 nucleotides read TGCGCCAGCAGCCCTGGGACAGCGTATGAGCAGTTCTTC. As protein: CASSPGTAYEQFF.

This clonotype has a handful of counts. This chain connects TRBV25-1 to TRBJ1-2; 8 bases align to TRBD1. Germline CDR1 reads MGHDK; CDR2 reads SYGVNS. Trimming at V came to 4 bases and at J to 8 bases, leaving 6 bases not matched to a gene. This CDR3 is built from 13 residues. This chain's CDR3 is CASSAKDRDGYTF. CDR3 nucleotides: TGTGCCAGCAGTGCCAAGGACAGGGACGGCTACACCTTC.

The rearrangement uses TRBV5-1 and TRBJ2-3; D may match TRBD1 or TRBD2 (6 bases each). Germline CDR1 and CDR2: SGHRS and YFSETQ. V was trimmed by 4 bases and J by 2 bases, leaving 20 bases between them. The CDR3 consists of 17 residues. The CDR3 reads CASSLGRTGAPTDTQYF. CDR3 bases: TGCGCCAGCAGCCTCGGAAGAACGGGGGCCCCCACAGATACGCAGTATTTT.

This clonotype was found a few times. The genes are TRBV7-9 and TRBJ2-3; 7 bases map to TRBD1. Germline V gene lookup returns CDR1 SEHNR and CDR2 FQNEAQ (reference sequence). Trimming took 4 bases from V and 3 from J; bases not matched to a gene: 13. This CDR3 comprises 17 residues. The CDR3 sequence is CASSSHRTGLGTDTQYF. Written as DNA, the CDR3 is TGTGCCAGCAGCTCTCACCGGACAGGTCTGGGGACAGATACGCAGTATTTT.

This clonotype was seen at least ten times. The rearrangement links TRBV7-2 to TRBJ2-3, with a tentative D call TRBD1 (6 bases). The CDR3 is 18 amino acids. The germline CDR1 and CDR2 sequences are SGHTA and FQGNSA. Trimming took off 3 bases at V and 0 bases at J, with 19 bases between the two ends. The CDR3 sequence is CASSLGAAGRPSTDTQYF. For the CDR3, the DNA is TGTGCCAGCAGCTTGGGGGCGGCGGGCCGACCTAGCACAGATACGCAGTATTTT. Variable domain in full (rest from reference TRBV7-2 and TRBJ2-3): GAGVSQSPSNKVTEKGKDVELRCDPISGHTALYWYRQSLGQGLEFLIYFQGNSAPDKSGLPSDRFSAERTGGSVSTLTIQRTQQEDSAVYLCASSLGAAGRPSTDTQYFGPGTRLTVL.

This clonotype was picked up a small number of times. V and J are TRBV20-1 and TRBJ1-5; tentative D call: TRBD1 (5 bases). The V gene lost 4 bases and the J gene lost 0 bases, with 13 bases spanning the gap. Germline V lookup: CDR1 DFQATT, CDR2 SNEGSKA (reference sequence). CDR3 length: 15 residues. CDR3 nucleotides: TGCAGTGCTACCCTAGGGGAGTATAGCAATCAGCCCCAGCATTTT. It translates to CSATLGEYSNQPQHF.

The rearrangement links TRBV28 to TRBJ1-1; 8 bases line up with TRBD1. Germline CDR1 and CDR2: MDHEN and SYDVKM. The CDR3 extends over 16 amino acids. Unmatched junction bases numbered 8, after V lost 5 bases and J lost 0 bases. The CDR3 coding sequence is TGTGCCAGCAGTACAGGGGGACCCTCGGTGAACACTGAAGCTTTCTTT. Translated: CASSTGGPSVNTEAFF.

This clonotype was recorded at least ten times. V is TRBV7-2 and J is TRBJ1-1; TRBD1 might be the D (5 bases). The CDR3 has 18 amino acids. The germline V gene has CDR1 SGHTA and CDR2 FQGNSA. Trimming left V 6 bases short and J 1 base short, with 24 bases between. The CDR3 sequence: CASSPYSGLLLPNTEAFF. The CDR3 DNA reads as TGTGCCAGCAGTCCCTATTCAGGGCTCTTATTACCGAACACTGAAGCTTTCTTT.

For the CDR3, the DNA is TGTGCCAGCAGTCTCCGGGACAGGGGGGTAGATACGCAGTATTTT. As protein: CASSLRDRGVDTQYF. The V call is TRBV6-6, the J call TRBJ2-3, with TRBD1 matching 11 bases. J was trimmed by 5 bases and V by 5 bases; bases with no gene match: 6. The CDR3 covers 15 residues. Germline V gives CDR1 MNHNY, CDR2 SVGAGI (reference sequence).

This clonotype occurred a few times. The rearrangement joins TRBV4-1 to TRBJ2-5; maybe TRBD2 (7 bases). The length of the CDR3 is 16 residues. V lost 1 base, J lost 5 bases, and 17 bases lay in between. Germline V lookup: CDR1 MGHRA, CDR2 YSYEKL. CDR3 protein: CASSQVAAGAGETQYF. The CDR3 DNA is TGCGCCAGCAGCCAAGTGGCGGCGGGGGCAGGGGAGACCCAGTACTTC.

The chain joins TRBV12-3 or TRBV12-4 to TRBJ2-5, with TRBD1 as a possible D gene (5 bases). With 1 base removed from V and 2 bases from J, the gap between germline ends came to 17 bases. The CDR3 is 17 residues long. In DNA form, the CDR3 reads TGTGCCAGCAGTTTAGGGTACCTCGCAGGGCTTCAAGAGACCCAGTACTTC. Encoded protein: CASSLGYLAGLQETQYF.

CDR3 coding DNA: TGTGCCAGCACCGTAGGGGACGGCGAGCAGTTCTTC. This sequence encodes CASTVGDGEQFF. V usage is TRBV3-1 and J usage is TRBJ2-1; D possibly uses TRBD1 or TRBD2 (5 bases each). Per the germline V gene, CDR1 is LGHDT and CDR2 is YNNKEL (reference sequence). The V and J ends lost 7 bases and 10 bases respectively, with 14 bases between them. This CDR3 is built from 12 residues.

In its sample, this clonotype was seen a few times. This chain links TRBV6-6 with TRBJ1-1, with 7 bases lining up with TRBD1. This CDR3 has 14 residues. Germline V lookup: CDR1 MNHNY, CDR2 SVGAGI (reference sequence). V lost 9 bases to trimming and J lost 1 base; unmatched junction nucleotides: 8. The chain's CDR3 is CASSDRAQNTEAFF. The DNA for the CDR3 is TGTGCCAGTAGCGACAGGGCTCAGAACACTGAAGCTTTCTTT.